This record covers a single TCR beta chain. As yet, its antigen is unknown. Repertoires were generated with immunoSEQ multiplex PCR, while TCRdb's copy carries only in-frame clones and drops some. The sample has about 160,000 clones, approximately 94% seen once. This sample is drawn from a study of T cell responses to AZD1222 COVID-19 vaccine. CDR3 length equals 13 residues. Germline CDR1 is LGHNA and CDR2 is YNFKEQ. Trimming left V 1 base short and J 6 bases short, with 9 bases between. Findings and caveats of the study: The donors showed a predominance of white British ancestry and of females, with possible underestimation of clonal diversity.

The sequenced sample was peripheral blood, obtained on day 0 of AZD1222 vaccination. The receptor comes from an adult in good health. The chain joins TRBV4-2 to TRBJ1-2; possibly TRBD1 for D (5 bases). The CDR3 DNA follows: TGTGCCAGCAGCCAAGTCGTACAGGATGGCTACACCTTC. This sequence encodes CASSQVVQDGYTF.